Presented here are 9 T cell receptor beta chains from one specimen sequenced in a study of molecular identifiers for immune sequencing clone quantification. Using its own MiXCR run on the PCR reads, TCRdb lists one record per CDR3 protein. The repertoire includes about 640,000 distinct CDR3 sequences, about 20% of them detected once, and around 0.9% sits in the top ten. Material: naive CD8+ T cells from blood, with Jurkat cell RNA spiked in. Subset defined: FACS-sorted CD8+CD4-CCR7+CD45RA+ naive T cells. The receptors come from a human donor in good health. Some libraries in this study had Jurkat cell RNA spiked in.

This clonotype appeared many times. The chain couples TRBV20-1 to TRBJ2-7; 10 bases agree with TRBD2. V lost 6 bases and J lost 2; bases outside the gene matches: 10. The CDR3 length is 15 residues. Germline CDR1 reads DFQATT; CDR2 reads SNEGSKA (reference sequence). The CDR3 region is CSAFGLAEMTYEQYF. CDR3 nucleotide sequence: TGCAGTGCCTTCGGACTAGCGGAGATGACCTACGAGCAGTACTTC.

In this sample, this clonotype turned up a few times. The V call is TRBV12-5, the J call TRBJ1-2; the match to TRBD1 covers 7 bases. CDR3 length: 17 amino acids. V lost 0 bases and J lost 5; bases outside the gene matches: 12. Germline CDR1 reads LGHNT; CDR2 reads FRNRAP. Here the CDR3 DNA reads TGTGCTAGTGGTTTGGTACTTATAGGGGGCGTGCAGTATGGCTACACCTTC. It encodes CASGLVLIGGVQYGYTF.

Comments on this clonotype: A much larger clone sits a single nucleotide away, making a read error possible. V is TRBV11-2 and J is TRBJ2-1; a weak D match, TRBD2 (6 bases). The CDR3 extends over 17 amino acids. CDR1 is SGHAT and CDR2 is FQNNGV in the germline V gene. In DNA, the CDR3 is TGTGCCAGCAGCCCAAGTAGGCTAGCGAGCTCCTGCAATGAGCAGTTCTTC. Amino acid sequence: CASSPSRLASSCNEQFF.

This clonotype was counted ten times or more. The rearrangement uses TRBV7-2 and TRBJ2-7; TRBD2 agrees at 8 bases. CDR3 length: 15 amino acids. Unmatched junction bases numbered 4, after V lost 0 bases and J lost 3 bases. Germline-derived CDR1 and CDR2 are SGHTA and FQGNSA. CDR3 in amino acids: CASSLAGGGSYEQYF. Written as DNA, the CDR3 is TGTGCCAGCAGCTTAGCGGGCGGGGGGAGCTACGAGCAGTACTTC.

J is TRBJ1-2 and V is TRBV10-3; TRBD1 matches 7 bases. Per the germline V gene, CDR1 is ENHRY and CDR2 is SYGVKD. The CDR3 is 14 residues long. V lost 2 bases, J lost 6 bases, and 6 bases stayed unmatched. CDR3 DNA: TGTGCCATCAGTGAGACAAAGGGGGCGCATGGCTACACCTTC. It encodes CAISETKGAHGYTF.

This clonotype was recorded many times. The rearrangement uses TRBV6-2 or TRBV6-3 and TRBJ2-2; D unclear. Trimming pared 0 bases from V and 1 base from J, leaving 3 bases between. Germline V lookup: CDR1 MNHEY, CDR2 SVGEGT. This CDR3 has 14 amino acids. CDR3 coding DNA: TGTGCCAGCAGTTACTCCGGGAACACCGGGGAGCTGTTTTTT. It codes for CASSYSGNTGELFF.

This clonotype has only a few counts. This chain joins TRBV21-1 and TRBJ2-1. TRBV21-1 is marked as a pseudogene. The CDR3 spans 16 residues. CDR3 in DNA: TGTGCCAGCAGCAAAGGCGCTCCGGGCCCCTACAATGAGCAGTTCTTC. As protein: CASSKGAPGPYNEQFF.

Many counts were recorded for this clonotype. The chain is built from TRBV7-6 and TRBJ1-1; perhaps TRBD1 as D (5 bases). V was trimmed by 0 bases and J by 6 bases, leaving 8 bases between them. The germline V gene has CDR1 SGHVS and CDR2 FNYEAQ. The CDR3 sequence is 13 residues long. In DNA, the CDR3 is TGTGCCAGCAGCTTAGCTGGGGGGGCTGAAGCTTTCTTT. As protein: CASSLAGGAEAFF.

V gene TRBV27 combines with J gene TRBJ2-2, with 9 bases aligning to TRBD1. Trimming at V came to 6 bases and at J to 4 bases, leaving 15 bases not matched to a gene. The CDR3 consists of 18 residues. CDR1 is MNHEY and CDR2 is SMNVEV in the germline V gene (reference sequence). This CDR3 is CASSPLPRDRVITGELFF. The DNA of the CDR3 is TGTGCCAGCAGCCCCCTCCCCCGGGACAGGGTTATCACCGGGGAGCTGTTTTTT.